This T cell receptor beta chain was sequenced during a study of T cells in Graves' hyperthyroidism and ophthalmopathy. Amplification of TCR beta CDR3 regions was performed using RNA transcripts as template. The HTBI primer set was used in a first-round RT-PCR of the TCR CDR3. One entry per CDR3 protein, called by TCRdb with MiXCR from the multiplex PCR reads. The table records around 350,000 distinct CDR3 sequences, more than 14% of them present only once. This clonotype was seen repeatedly, ten times or more. Its antigen remains unidentified. Study results and caveats: A 13 V-J signature model discriminated ophthalmopathy versus stable hyperthyroidism.

Germline loops: CDR1 SGHAT, CDR2 FQNNGV. V shed 8 bases, J shed 1 base, and the junction held 3 bases outside the gene matches. The CDR3 loop spans 13 amino acids. The diagnoses drew upon clinical symptoms, serum thyroxine and TRAb, thyroid ultrasound and orbital computed tomography. This clonotype was obtained from a woman aged 25 to 45 with Graves' ophthalmopathy. The sequenced sample consisted of blood. The chain carries TRBV11-2 and TRBJ2-7; 9 nucleotides align to TRBD2. The CDR3, as DNA: TGTGCCAGCCGTACTAGCGGGTCCTACGAGCAGTACTTC. Protein: CASRTSGSYEQYF.